This entry concerns a single T cell receptor (beta chain). Its cognate antigen is unknown. The sample is drawn from a study of regulatory T cells in long-lasting Graves disease. Study conclusions and caveats: Having only a small sample size may have limited accuracy. It was in persistent disease that TRBV28, TRBJ1-2 and TRBJ2-5 were favored. Fewer public clonotypes were shared by new patients (around 960) than by persistent patients (about 3,000).

J was trimmed by 7 bases and V by 4 bases; bases with no gene match: 10. Per germline, CDR1 SGHRS and CDR2 YFSETQ. The CDR3 covers 16 residues. Investigators prepared the TCR beta libraries by applying iRepertoire HTBI primers and Arm-PCR of CDR3 regions. TCRdb independently ran MiXCR on the multiplex PCR reads; one entry per CDR3 protein. Here the sample spans about 460,000 distinct CDR3 sequences, approximately 22% being singletons. Stated time point: persistent/refractory GD, antithyroid drugs over 5 years with positive TRAb. The authors made the TCR library using RNA they extracted from PBMCs. Around 8.2 milliliters of peripheral blood were drawn into EDTA tubes.

This TCR was recovered from a female donor with Graves disease. The chain is built from TRBV5-1 and TRBJ2-1; TRBD2 matches 11 bases. The input for sequencing was peripheral blood mononuclear cells (PBMCs), taken when the disease was refractory, from a patient treated with antithyroid drugs. The DNA for the CDR3 is TGCGCCAGCAGCCCCTATAGCGGGGGGGCCGAGAATGAGCAGTTCTTC. Protein product: CASSPYSGGAENEQFF.